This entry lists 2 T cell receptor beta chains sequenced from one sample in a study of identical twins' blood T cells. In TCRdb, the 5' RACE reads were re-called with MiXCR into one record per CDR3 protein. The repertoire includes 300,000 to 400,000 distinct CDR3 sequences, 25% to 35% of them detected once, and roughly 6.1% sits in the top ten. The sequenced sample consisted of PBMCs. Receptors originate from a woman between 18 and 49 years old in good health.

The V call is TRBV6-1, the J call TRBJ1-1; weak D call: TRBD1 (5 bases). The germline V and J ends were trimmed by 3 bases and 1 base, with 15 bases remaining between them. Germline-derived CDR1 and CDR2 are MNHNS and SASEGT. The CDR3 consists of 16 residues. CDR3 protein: CASSEFAGTTNTEAFF. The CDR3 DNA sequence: TGTGCCAGCAGTGAGTTCGCCGGGACTACGAACACTGAAGCTTTCTTT.

As DNA, the CDR3 is TGCAGTGCTAGAGCAAGGGAGACTCAGCCCCAGCATTTT. It encodes CSARARETQPQHF. The V call is TRBV20-1, the J call TRBJ1-5; D call uncertain. CDR1 and CDR2 (germline): DFQATT, SNEGSKA (reference sequence). The CDR3 contains 13 residues. The germline V and J ends were trimmed by 1 base and 6 bases, with 10 bases remaining between them.